The 6 T cell receptor beta chains given below trace back to one sample, sequenced in a study of post-analysis software for immune sequencing data. General study points: Comparison of patients with controls showed five TRBV segments more frequent in patients, TRBV5-6, TRBV5-1 and TRBV20-1 among them.

No antigens are known for them. Unique molecular identifiers were present in the TCR beta cDNA libraries. TCRdb re-analysed the PCR reads in MiXCR, keeping a single row per CDR3 protein. Of about 540,000 distinct CDR3 sequences listed, around 34% are singletons. The sequencing sample was made of blood. Every receptor here comes from a girl younger than 18 with multiple sclerosis.

This clonotype was observed a few times. The J gene is TRBJ2-4, the V gene TRBV20-1; 7 bases are shared with TRBD2. V shed 4 bases, J shed 2 bases, and the junction held 2 bases outside the gene matches. CDR3 length: 13 amino acids. CDR1 and CDR2 from the germline V gene are DFQATT and SNEGSKA (reference sequence). This CDR3 is CSAMGLSKNIQYF. CDR3 coding DNA: TGCAGTGCTATGGGACTATCCAAAAACATTCAGTACTTC.

This clonotype was observed a few times. The chain links TRBV3-1 to TRBJ2-3; D call uncertain. The CDR3 extends over 15 amino acids. Trimming removed 4 bases at V and 6 bases at J, with 17 bases between. Per germline, CDR1 LGHDT and CDR2 YNNKEL (reference sequence). CDR3 loop: CASSLAPNRADTQYF. CDR3 in DNA: TGTGCCAGCAGCCTAGCCCCGAACAGAGCCGATACGCAGTATTTT.

This clonotype was recorded only once. The rearrangement joins TRBV12-3 or TRBV12-4 to TRBJ1-5; tentative D call: TRBD1 (5 bases). This CDR3 region has 14 residues. V lost 5 bases, J lost 7 bases, and 15 bases lay in between. CDR3 bases: TGTGCCAGCAGTCCTGGCGGGGGGAGGCAGCCCCAGCATTTT. It yields the protein CASSPGGGRQPQHF.

This clonotype was counted only a few times. The chain recombines TRBV27 with TRBJ1-5; 7 bases align to TRBD1. Per the germline V gene, CDR1 is MNHEY and CDR2 is SMNVEV (reference sequence). V dropped 9 bases and J dropped 4; count of bases not matched to a gene: 9. The CDR3 totals 14 residues. CDR3 coding DNA: TGTGCCAGAAAGACAGGGAGAATGAATCAGCCCCAGCATTTT. This encodes CARKTGRMNQPQHF.

V usage is TRBV14 and J usage is TRBJ2-1; D is ambiguous. This CDR3 comprises 12 residues. V lost 4 bases, J lost 4 bases, and 5 bases lay in between. The germline CDR1 and CDR2 sequences are SGHDN and FVKESK. This CDR3 is CASSPIYNEQFF. The CDR3 DNA is TGTGCCAGCAGCCCTATATACAATGAGCAGTTCTTC.

The chain links TRBV29-1 to TRBJ2-1, with 8 bases aligning to TRBD2. With V trimmed by 0 bases and J by 5 bases, 6 bases remained unmatched. Germline CDR1 SQVTM, CDR2 ANQGSEA. This CDR3 has 15 amino acids. The CDR3 is CSVEDPQRGNNEQFF. The CDR3 DNA is TGCAGCGTTGAAGATCCCCAGCGGGGGAACAATGAGCAGTTCTTC.